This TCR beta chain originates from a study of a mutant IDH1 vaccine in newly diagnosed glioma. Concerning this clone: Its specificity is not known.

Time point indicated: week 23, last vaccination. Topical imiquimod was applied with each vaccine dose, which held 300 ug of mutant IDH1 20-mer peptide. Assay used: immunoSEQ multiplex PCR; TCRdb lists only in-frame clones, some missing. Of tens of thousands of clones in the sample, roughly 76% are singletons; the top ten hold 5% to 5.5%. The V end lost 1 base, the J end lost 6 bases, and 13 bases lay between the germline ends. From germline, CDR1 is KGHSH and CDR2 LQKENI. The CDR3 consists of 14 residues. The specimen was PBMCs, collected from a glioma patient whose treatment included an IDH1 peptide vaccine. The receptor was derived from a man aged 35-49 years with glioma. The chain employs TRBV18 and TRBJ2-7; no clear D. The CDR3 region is CASSPQVNGFEQYF. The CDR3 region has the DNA TGTGCCAGCTCACCACAGGTAAACGGCTTCGAGCAGTACTTC.